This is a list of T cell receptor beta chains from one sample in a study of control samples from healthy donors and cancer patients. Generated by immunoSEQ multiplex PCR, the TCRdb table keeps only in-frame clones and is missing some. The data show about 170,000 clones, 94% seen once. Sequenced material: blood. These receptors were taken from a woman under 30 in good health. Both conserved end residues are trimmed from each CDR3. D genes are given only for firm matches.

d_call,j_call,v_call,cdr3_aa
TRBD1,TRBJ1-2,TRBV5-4,ASSQDRGRNYGYT
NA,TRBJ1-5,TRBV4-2,ASSQDWDELNQPQH
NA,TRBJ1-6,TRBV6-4,ASSYSYNSPLH
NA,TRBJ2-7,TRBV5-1,ASSLGVGSYEQY
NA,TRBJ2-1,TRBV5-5,ASSVTGRLTNEQF
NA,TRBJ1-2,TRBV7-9,ASSLPYGYT
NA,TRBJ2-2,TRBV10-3,AISEFQGITGELF
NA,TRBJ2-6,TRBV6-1,ASSDVRASGANVLT
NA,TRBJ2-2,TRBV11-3,ASSLGSNTGELF
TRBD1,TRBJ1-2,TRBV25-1,ASSPTGGSYGYT
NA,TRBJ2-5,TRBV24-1,ATSGATGTSRGETQY
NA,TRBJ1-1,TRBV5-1,ASSSPNTEAF
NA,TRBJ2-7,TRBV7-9,ASSFTSYEQY
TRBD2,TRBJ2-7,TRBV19,ASRSGGAEQY
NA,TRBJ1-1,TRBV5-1,ASSLAPSNTEAF
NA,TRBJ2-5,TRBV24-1,ATQTTTQETQY
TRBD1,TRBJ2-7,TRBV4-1,ASSPGQGGFYEQY
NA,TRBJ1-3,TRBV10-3,AISDPPGRGSGNTIY
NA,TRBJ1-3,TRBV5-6,ASSRPGSGNTIY
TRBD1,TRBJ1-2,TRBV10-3,AISDGGQENYGYT
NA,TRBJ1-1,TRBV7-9,ASSFNQGNTEAF
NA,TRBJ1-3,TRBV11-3,ASGRDGNTIY
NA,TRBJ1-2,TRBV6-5,ASSRTGAVGYGYT
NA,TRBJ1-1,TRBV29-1,SVEELRGGTEAF
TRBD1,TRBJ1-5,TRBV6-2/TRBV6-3,ASSWPGGGQPQH
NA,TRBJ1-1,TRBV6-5,ASSYVSGGPEAF
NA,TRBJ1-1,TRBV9,ASSPPGLMNTEAF
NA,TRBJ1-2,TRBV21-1,ASSFPRDRGYGYT
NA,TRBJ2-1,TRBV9,ASSPRPVQNEQF
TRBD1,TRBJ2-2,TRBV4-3,ASSRGQGTGELF
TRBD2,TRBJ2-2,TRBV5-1,ASSLGGGSTGELF
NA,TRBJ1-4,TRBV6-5,ASSWTGATNEKLF
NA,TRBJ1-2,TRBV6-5,ASSSTPPAYGYT
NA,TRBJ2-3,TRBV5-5,ASSLLTDTQY
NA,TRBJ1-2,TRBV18,ASSPATGWYGYT
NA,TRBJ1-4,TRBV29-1,SVAVNEKLF
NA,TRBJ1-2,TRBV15,ATSRDQQGSGYT
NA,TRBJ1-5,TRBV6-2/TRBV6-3,ASSYGTNQPQH
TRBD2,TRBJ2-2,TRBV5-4,ASSLKRDANTGELF
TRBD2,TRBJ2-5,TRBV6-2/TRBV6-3,ASSFPQAGAGETQY
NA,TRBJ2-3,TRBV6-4,ASSGVCSADSTDTQY
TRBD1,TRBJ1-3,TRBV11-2,ASSSRQGGNTIY
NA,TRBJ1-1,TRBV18,ASSPAQGGTTEAF
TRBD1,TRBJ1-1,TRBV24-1,ATSDSSGDRAFEAF
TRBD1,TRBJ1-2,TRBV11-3,ASSLGGQGAPGYT
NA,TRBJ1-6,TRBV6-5,ASTRVANSPLH
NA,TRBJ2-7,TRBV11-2,ASSLVTLTAYEQY
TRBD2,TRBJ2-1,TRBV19,ASSIGAGTTYNEQF
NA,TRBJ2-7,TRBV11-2,ASSLGRGPYEQY
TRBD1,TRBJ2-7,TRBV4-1,ASSMDRVRHEQY
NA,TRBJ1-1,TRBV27,ASSLRTAMNTEAF
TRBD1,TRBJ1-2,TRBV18,ASSSIGGAGFSGYT
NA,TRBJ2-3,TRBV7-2,ASSPRDSRDTQY